This T cell receptor (beta chain) was captured in a study of shared clonotypes between healthy human individuals. Study as a whole: There were three CD4 naive, three CD4 memory, two CD8 naive and one CD8 memory plates per donor. General observations from the study: Among a handful of donors, 4.5% to 5.5% of naive CD4 clonotypes were found in common. Measured sharing among donors was expected to vary with sequencing depth.

As to this clone: Its antigen is undetermined.

With 4 bases clipped from V and 7 bases from J, the junction kept 14 bases outside the gene matches. Germline CDR1 is SEHNR and CDR2 is FQNEAQ (reference sequence). CDR3 size: 17 residues. The authors split each subset's genomic DNA evenly across several immunoSEQ plates. Data came from immunoSEQ multiplex PCR; TCRdb stores just in-frame clones and leaves some out. Among under 850,000 clones listed, around 77% were seen once. The sequencing sample was made of memory CD4+ T cells sorted from blood. Subset given: CD45RA-negative fraction. The rearrangement links TRBV7-9 to TRBJ2-1; 9 bases line up with TRBD1. This clonotype was obtained from a woman in her twenties or thirties in good health. The CDR3: CASSSAGTGTGFNEQFF. The DNA of the CDR3 is TGTGCCAGCAGCTCCGCTGGAACCGGGACAGGGTTTAATGAGCAGTTCTTC.